Shown below are 24 T cell receptor beta chains from a single sample sequenced in a study of shared clonotypes between healthy human individuals. Profiled with immunoSEQ multiplex PCR; TCRdb holds only in-frame clones, not every one. In the table there are 500,000 or so clones, about 96% of which are singletons. The sample taken for sequencing was naive CD4+ T cells sorted from blood. Specified subset: CD45RA+ positively selected. These receptors originate from a young woman in good health.

The chain has TRBV5-4 and TRBJ2-1, with a tentative D call TRBD2 (7 bases). V was trimmed by 0 bases and J by 6 bases, leaving 16 bases between them. Germline V gene sequence: CDR1 SGHNT, CDR2 YYREEE (reference sequence). The CDR3 covers 16 residues. CDR3: CASSLGRERGGNEQFF. CDR3 DNA: TGTGCCAGCAGCTTGGGGAGGGAGAGGGGGGGCAATGAGCAGTTCTTC.

V usage is TRBV18 and J usage is TRBJ2-5; D gene ambiguous. The J call may be incorrect, as the DNA end agrees better with TRBJ2-7. The CDR3 has 13 amino acids. The germline CDR1 and CDR2 sequences are KGHSH and LQKENI. CDR3 in DNA: TGTGCCAGCTCACCACCAGGTCTCTACGAGCAGTACTTC. Its protein product is CASSPPGLYEQYF.

In its sample, this clone was seen once. V is TRBV29-1 and J is TRBJ2-1; D is possibly TRBD2 (5 bases). V was trimmed by 4 bases and J by 4 bases, leaving 11 bases between them. The germline V gene encodes CDR1 SQVTM and CDR2 ANQGSEA. The CDR3 spans 13 residues. The DNA of the CDR3 is TGCAGCGTTGTGTCGGGGAGTTACAATGAGCAGTTCTTC. This sequence encodes CSVVSGSYNEQFF.

The chain joins TRBV5-6 to TRBJ1-1, with no clear D. From germline, CDR1 is SGHDT and CDR2 YYEEEE. CDR3 length equals 13 residues. Trimming shortened V by 2 bases and J by 1 base, and 6 bases separated the two germline ends. The CDR3 here is CASSFDENTEAFF. The CDR3 coding sequence is TGTGCCAGCAGCTTCGACGAGAACACTGAAGCTTTCTTT.

V gene TRBV5-8 combines with J gene TRBJ2-5, with TRBD1 matching over 12 bases. Germline values: CDR1 SGHTS, CDR2 YDEGEE. The CDR3 runs 15 residues. V shed 5 bases and J 5 bases; nucleotides not matched to a gene: 7. CDR3 residues: CASSTGTGGDETQYF. The CDR3 DNA sequence: TGTGCCAGCAGTACCGGGACAGGGGGCGATGAGACCCAGTACTTC.

The chain is built from TRBV5-1 and TRBJ2-5; TRBD1 matches 7 bases. The CDR3 is 14 amino acids. In germline, CDR1 is SGHRS, CDR2 YFSETQ. The ends lost 3 bases at V and 3 bases at J; junction bases unmatched: 5. CDR3 amino acids: CASSSGTVKETQYF. Written as DNA, the CDR3 is TGCGCCAGCAGCTCCGGGACAGTAAAAGAGACCCAGTACTTC. The full variable domain, completed using reference TRBV5-1 and TRBJ2-5, is KAGVTQTPRYLIKTRGQQVTLSCSPISGHRSVSWYQQTPGQGLQFLFEYFSETQRNKGNFPGRFSGRQFSNSRSEMNVSTLELGDSALYLCASSSGTVKETQYFGPGTRLLVL.

CDR3 sequence: CASSLDPGKDYGYTF. CDR3 nucleotides: TGTGCCAGCAGCTTGGATCCGGGCAAAGACTATGGCTACACCTTC. The chain has TRBV5-4 and TRBJ1-2; D is unresolved. This CDR3 has 15 amino acids. V was clipped by 0 bases and J by 3 bases, with 12 bases between them. Germline V gene lookup returns CDR1 SGHNT and CDR2 YYREEE (reference sequence).

V and J are TRBV28 and TRBJ1-2; D perhaps matches TRBD1 (5 bases). Germline loops: CDR1 MDHEN, CDR2 SYDVKM. The CDR3 runs 14 residues. The ends were cut back, 5 bases at V and 4 bases at J, with 14 bases in the middle. The CDR3 region has the DNA TGTGCCAGCAGTGCTACCCCGGGGGGCTATGGCTACACCTTC. This translates into CASSATPGGYGYTF.

The rearrangement uses TRBV2 and TRBJ2-7, with D perhaps matching TRBD2 (7 bases). Looked up from germline, CDR1 is SNHLY and CDR2 is FYNNEI. Trimming removed 9 bases at V and 6 bases at J, with 21 bases between. This CDR3 contains 14 residues. CDR3 region: CASRGAGVYREQYF. The CDR3 bases are TGTGCCAGTAGGGGGGCGGGAGTTTACCGCGAGCAGTACTTC. Full variable domain (missing parts from reference TRBV2 and TRBJ2-7): EPEVTQTPSHQVTQMGQEVILRCVPISNHLYFYWYRQILGQKVEFLVSFYNNEISEKSEIFDDQFSVERPDGSNFTLKIRSTKLEDSAMYFCASRGAGVYREQYFGPGTRLTVT.

The J gene is TRBJ2-2, the V gene TRBV7-2; 7 nucleotides match TRBD2. After removal of 5 bases from V and 1 base from J, the junction contained 16 bases not matched to a gene. The CDR3 loop spans 19 amino acids. Germline V CDR1 and CDR2: SGHTA, FQGNSA. The CDR3 nucleotides read TGTGCCAGCAGCCATGGAGCTCGAGCGGGAAGATGGAACACCGGGGAGCTGTTTTTT. Translation: CASSHGARAGRWNTGELFF. The full variable domain, with the rest looked up from reference TRBV7-2 and TRBJ2-2, is GAGVSQSPSNKVTEKGKDVELRCDPISGHTALYWYRQSLGQGLEFLIYFQGNSAPDKSGLPSDRFSAERTGGSVSTLTIQRTQQEDSAVYLCASSHGARAGRWNTGELFFGEGSRLTVL.

This chain joins TRBV11-2 and TRBJ2-3; TRBD2 aligns across 12 bases. Trimming took 2 bases from V and 1 from J; bases not matched to a gene: 7. The CDR3 is 18 amino acids. Germline assignment: CDR1 SGHAT and CDR2 FQNNGV. The CDR3 spells CASSLPSGRALGTDTQYF. The CDR3, as DNA: TGTGCCAGCAGCTTACCTAGCGGGAGGGCCTTGGGCACAGATACGCAGTATTTT.

This chain uses TRBV7-6 with TRBJ2-5, with D perhaps matching TRBD1 (6 bases). The germline CDR1 and CDR2 sequences are SGHVS and FNYEAQ. Between the trimmed V and J ends, which lost 5 bases and 6 bases, there was a span of 22 bases. The CDR3 contains 16 residues. The CDR3 spells CASSPPRQDRGQTQYF. CDR3 DNA sequence: TGTGCCAGCAGCCCCCCCCGACAGGACCGTGGGCAGACCCAGTACTTC.

The rearrangement links TRBV27 to TRBJ1-5, with D possibly being TRBD1 (5 bases). The V end was cut by 4 bases, the J end by 0 bases, with 16 bases between. The CDR3 has 17 residues. Per germline, CDR1 MNHEY and CDR2 SMNVEV (reference sequence). The CDR3 loop reads CASSYPLGGYSNQPQHF. The CDR3 DNA reads as TGTGCCAGCAGTTACCCCCTGGGGGGGTATAGCAATCAGCCCCAGCATTTT.

This clone came up a few times. V and J are TRBV5-4 and TRBJ1-2; a weak D match, TRBD1 (5 bases). CDR1 and CDR2 from the germline V gene are SGHNT and YYREEE (reference sequence). The CDR3 totals 12 residues. Deletions cut 10 bases from V and 4 bases from J, with 14 bases between. CDR3: CAGGEGAYGYTF. The DNA for the CDR3 is TGTGCCGGGGGGGAGGGAGCCTATGGCTACACCTTC.

The chain employs TRBV13 and TRBJ1-1; no definite D call. V was cut by 3 bases and J by 5 bases, with 4 bases left in between. This CDR3 is 11 amino acids long. Germline V gene lookup returns CDR1 PRHDT and CDR2 FYEKMQ (reference sequence). CDR3 sequence: CASSFYTEAFF. CDR3 bases: TGTGCCAGCAGCTTCTATACTGAAGCTTTCTTT.

This chain joins TRBV29-1 and TRBJ2-5, with 7 positions matching TRBD2. The CDR3 spans 13 residues. Trimming cost V 4 bases and J 2 bases; bases outside gene matches: 4. CDR1 is SQVTM and CDR2 is ANQGSEA in the germline V gene. The CDR3 reads CSVVGGGQETQYF. CDR3 bases: TGCAGCGTTGTTGGGGGGGGGCAAGAGACCCAGTACTTC. Full variable domain (missing parts from reference TRBV29-1 and TRBJ2-5): SAVISQKPSRDICQRGTSLTIQCQVDSQVTMMFWYRQQPGQSLTLIATANQGSEATYESGFVIDKFPISRPNLTFSTLTVSNMSPEDSSIYLCSVVGGGQETQYFGPGTRLLVL.

The rearrangement joins TRBV5-1 to TRBJ2-6; 10 nucleotides align to TRBD1. Trimming took 7 bases from V and 0 from J; bases not matched to a gene: 1. The CDR3 contains 15 residues. Germline lookup yields CDR1 SGHRS and CDR2 YFSETQ. The CDR3 bases are TGCGCCAGCGGGACAGGGGTCTCTGGGGCCAACGTCCTGACTTTC. Translation: CASGTGVSGANVLTF.

The chain joins TRBV5-1 to TRBJ1-1, with D perhaps matching TRBD1 (5 bases). Deletions cut 1 base from V and 6 bases from J, with 13 bases between. The length of the CDR3 is 14 residues. CDR1 and CDR2 from the germline V gene are SGHRS and YFSETQ. The CDR3 protein is CASSLPREVAEAFF. CDR3 in DNA: TGCGCCAGCAGCTTGCCCAGGGAGGTCGCTGAAGCTTTCTTT.

This chain links TRBV5-1 with TRBJ2-3; 7 nucleotides line up with TRBD2. The V and J ends lost 2 bases and 3 bases, in that order; junction bases with no gene match: 9. CDR1 is SGHRS, CDR2 YFSETQ, per germline. The CDR3 loop spans 16 amino acids. The CDR3 DNA reads TGCGCCAGCAGCTTTCAGGCGGGAGTCTCGACAGATACGCAGTATTTT. This sequence encodes CASSFQAGVSTDTQYF. Together with reference TRBV5-1 and TRBJ2-3, the CDR3 gives the full variable domain: KAGVTQTPRYLIKTRGQQVTLSCSPISGHRSVSWYQQTPGQGLQFLFEYFSETQRNKGNFPGRFSGRQFSNSRSEMNVSTLELGDSALYLCASSFQAGVSTDTQYFGPGTRLTVL.

DNA for the CDR3: TGTGCCAGCAGCAGGCAGACAGAGACCCAGTACTTC. Amino acids: CASSRQTETQYF. This chain links TRBV28 with TRBJ2-5; no definite D call. Trimming stripped 6 bases from V and 4 bases from J, with 9 bases between. Germline CDR1 reads MDHEN; CDR2 reads SYDVKM. The CDR3 consists of 12 residues.

V usage is TRBV7-9 and J usage is TRBJ2-3; tentative D call: TRBD2 (8 bases). With 6 bases removed from V and 6 bases from J, the gap between germline ends came to 28 bases. The CDR3 consists of 18 residues. Germline CDR1 SEHNR, CDR2 FQNEAQ (reference sequence). CDR3 sequence (DNA): TGTGCCAGCAGTCCAGAGGGGGCTTTGCGGGAGGCGGCGGATACGCAGTATTTT. Protein: CASSPEGALREAADTQYF.

This chain uses TRBV5-6 with TRBJ1-4, with TRBD1 as a possible D gene (5 bases). The ends were cut back, 3 bases at V and 12 bases at J, with 12 bases in the middle. CDR3 length: 12 residues. CDR1 and CDR2 from the germline V gene are SGHDT and YYEEEE. This CDR3 reads CASSSPPGQLFF. As DNA, the CDR3 is TGTGCCAGCAGCTCACCCCCAGGGCAACTGTTTTTT.

This chain joins TRBV4-1 and TRBJ2-4; D is perhaps TRBD1 (5 bases). This CDR3 has 16 residues. Germline V gives CDR1 MGHRA, CDR2 YSYEKL. Deletions cut 5 bases from V and 0 bases from J, with 14 bases between. The CDR3 DNA reads TGCGCCAGCAGCGCTCGAGACAGAATAGCCAAAAACATTCAGTACTTC. This sequence encodes CASSARDRIAKNIQYF.

V is TRBV29-1 and J is TRBJ2-7, with TRBD1 matching 7 bases. The V and J ends lost 7 bases and 2 bases, in that order; junction bases with no gene match: 14. CDR3 length: 15 amino acids. From germline, CDR1 is SQVTM and CDR2 ANQGSEA. The CDR3 reads CSAEIRDSEAYEQYF. CDR3 in DNA: TGCAGCGCCGAGATCCGGGACAGTGAAGCCTACGAGCAGTACTTC.